One TCR beta chain is described in this entry. The antigen remains undetermined. The data were obtained in a study of cytomegalovirus exposure and HLA in healthy donors. The PCR was carried out with 60 Vbeta primers and 13 Jbeta primers. Profiling relied on immunoSEQ multiplex PCR, and the TCRdb table lists in-frame clones only, not all of them. Among 150,000 to 200,000 clones listed, just under 80% were seen once. CDR3 size: 15 residues. Per germline, CDR1 SNHLY and CDR2 FYNNEI. Unmatched junction bases numbered 8, after V lost 5 bases and J lost 2 bases. All the people who gave samples were healthy bone marrow donors. Study-wide results and caveats: Among TCR sequences, most were rare, though some public TCRs appeared in many donors. A later analysis linked a missense variant in DCLRE1C to the trimming of TCR beta V and J genes. An analysis done earlier found most TCR beta V segments productive about 87% or about 30% of the time.

The receptor's source is a woman in her 30s in good health and CMV-seropositive. The chain links TRBV2 to TRBJ2-5; 7 bases agree with TRBD2. Sequenced sample: PBMCs. The CDR3 protein is CASSLGSGGQETQYF. Here the CDR3 DNA reads TGTGCCAGCAGTCTCGGTTCGGGGGGACAAGAGACCCAGTACTTC.